The 15 T cell receptor beta chains below were found in one sample sequenced in a study of radiotherapy plus CTLA-4 blockade in lung cancer. Only in-frame clones appear in the TCRdb table, and some are missing; sequencing was by immunoSEQ multiplex PCR. The top ten clones hold less than 9% of a sample with about 38,000 clones, over 65% of them seen once. The sequencing used peripheral blood, collected from a patient treated with radiotherapy plus ipilimumab. These receptor sequences come from a human donor with non-small cell lung cancer who had stable disease on radiotherapy plus ipilimumab.

This rearrangement joins TRBV4-1 to TRBJ2-1; unclear D gene. This CDR3 is built from 16 residues. Germline-derived CDR1 and CDR2 are MGHRA and YSYEKL. Trimming took off 1 base at V and 0 bases at J, with 10 bases between the two ends. This CDR3 is CASSQVDLFSYNEQFF. The CDR3 coding sequence is TGCGCCAGCAGCCAAGTCGACTTGTTCTCCTACAATGAGCAGTTCTTC.

The chain uses TRBV19 and TRBJ1-2, with unresolved D. The CDR3 contains 16 residues. Trimming pared 3 bases from V and 0 bases from J, leaving 14 bases between. Germline loops: CDR1 LNHDA, CDR2 SQIVND (reference sequence). This CDR3 is CASSIYLEAANYGYTF. CDR3 nucleotide sequence: TGTGCCAGTAGTATCTATCTGGAGGCAGCTAACTATGGCTACACCTTC.

The rearrangement links TRBV28 to TRBJ1-2; D is perhaps TRBD1 (5 bases). The length of the CDR3 is 13 residues. CDR1 is MDHEN and CDR2 is SYDVKM in the germline V gene. Trimming removed 6 bases from V and 8 bases from J, with 16 bases in between. The DNA for the CDR3 is TGTGCCAGCAGGGGCAGGAAGGGGTCGGGCTACACCTTC. Translating gives CASRGRKGSGYTF.

The chain employs TRBV19 and TRBJ2-2; D is unresolved. CDR3 size: 14 residues. Per germline, CDR1 LNHDA and CDR2 SQIVND (reference sequence). V was pared by 6 bases and J by 1 base, with 9 bases between. The CDR3 region is CASRVDVNTGELFF. DNA for the CDR3: TGTGCCAGTAGGGTGGATGTGAACACCGGGGAGCTGTTTTTT.

V and J are TRBV5-1 and TRBJ2-7; D possibly matches TRBD1 or TRBD2 (5 bases each). V gave up 4 bases and J gave up 4 bases, with 18 bases separating them. Per the germline V gene, CDR1 is SGHRS and CDR2 is YFSETQ. This CDR3 has 15 amino acids. In DNA form, the CDR3 reads TGCGCCAGCAGCCCAAGGGGACCGGGGCGATACGAGCAGTACTTC. It is translated as CASSPRGPGRYEQYF.

The chain has TRBV28 and TRBJ1-4, with 7 bases lining up with TRBD1. Germline trimming cut 2 bases from V and 8 bases from J; bases unmatched to any gene: 11. Germline loops: CDR1 MDHEN, CDR2 SYDVKM. The CDR3 is 16 residues long. The CDR3 loop is CASSLNPNDRVEKLFF. The CDR3 nucleotides are TGTGCCAGCAGTTTAAATCCCAATGACAGGGTCGAAAAACTGTTTTTT.

The CDR3 reads CASSASGNTIYF. As DNA, the CDR3 is TGTGCCAGCAGCGCAAGTGGAAACACCATATATTTT. The chain employs TRBV11-2 and TRBJ1-3; D is ambiguous. Per the germline V gene, CDR1 is SGHAT and CDR2 is FQNNGV. V lost 5 bases and J lost 3, with 5 bases in between. The CDR3 sequence is 12 residues long.

The V gene is TRBV2, the J gene TRBJ2-5; D possibly corresponds to TRBD1 (6 bases). The V gene's germline CDR1 is SNHLY and CDR2 FYNNEI. This CDR3 is 13 amino acids long. V lost 8 bases and J lost 2, with 12 bases in between. The CDR3 DNA sequence: TGTGCCAGCCAAGGACAGCCTCAAGAGACCCAGTACTTC. It translates to CASQGQPQETQYF.

The chain employs TRBV6-5 and TRBJ1-2, with D maybe TRBD1 (5 bases). V was clipped by 6 bases and J by 8 bases, with 16 bases between them. Germline V gives CDR1 MNHEY, CDR2 SVGAGI. The CDR3 contains 13 residues. This CDR3 is CASSPGPGSGYTF. The CDR3 coding sequence is TGTGCCAGCAGCCCCGGCCCAGGGAGCGGCTACACCTTC.

The chain couples TRBV6-6 to TRBJ1-1; tentatively, D is TRBD1 (6 bases). CDR1 MNHNY and CDR2 SVGAGI come from the germline V gene (reference sequence). The ends were cut back, 3 bases at V and 5 bases at J, with 10 bases in the middle. There are 13 residues in the CDR3. The CDR3 loop reads CASSYRGYTEAFF. As DNA, the CDR3 is TGTGCCAGCAGTTATAGGGGGTATACTGAAGCTTTCTTT.

This chain joins TRBV10-1 and TRBJ1-6, with unresolved D. Germline V lookup: CDR1 WNHNN, CDR2 SYGVQD (reference sequence). The CDR3 has 13 amino acids. Trimming left V 8 bases short and J 5 bases short, with 10 bases between. CDR3 in DNA: TGCGCCAGCTCCGGTGGGGATAATTCACCCCTCCACTTT. Translating it yields CASSGGDNSPLHF.

V is TRBV11-2 and J is TRBJ1-1; 8 nucleotides agree with TRBD1. V dropped 2 bases and J dropped 5; count of bases not matched to a gene: 7. The CDR3 runs 15 residues. CDR1 is SGHAT, CDR2 FQNNGV, per germline. The CDR3 DNA follows: TGTGCCAGCAGCTTACCTCCAGGGGGCGGAACTGAAGCTTTCTTT. Amino acids: CASSLPPGGGTEAFF.

With regard to this clone: Distinct nucleotide sequences in the sample also encode this CDR3. This chain links TRBV9 with TRBJ2-2; maybe TRBD2 (7 bases). Looked up from germline, CDR1 is SGDLS and CDR2 is YYNGEE. With 4 bases removed from V and 5 bases from J, the gap between germline ends came to 15 bases. CDR3 size: 15 residues. The CDR3 nucleotides read TGTGCCAGCAGCTCGAGCGGGACAAATACCGGGGAGCTGTTTTTT. It is translated as CASSSSGTNTGELFF.

CDR3 sequence: CASSLGSGNTEAFF. As DNA, the CDR3 is TGTGCCAGCAGCTTAGGGTCAGGGAACACTGAAGCTTTCTTT. The chain couples TRBV7-6 to TRBJ1-1; unclear D gene. This CDR3 comprises 14 residues. In germline, CDR1 is SGHVS, CDR2 FNYEAQ. Trimming removed 1 base from V and 1 base from J, with 7 bases in between.

This sequence joins TRBV27 and TRBJ1-1; D unclear. There are 13 residues in the CDR3. Trimming took 7 bases from V and 1 from J, leaving 10 bases between them. Germline-derived CDR1 and CDR2 are MNHEY and SMNVEV (reference sequence). CDR3 nucleotides: TGTGCCAGCAAAAAACAGAGGAACACTGAAGCTTTCTTT. Protein sequence: CASKKQRNTEAFF.